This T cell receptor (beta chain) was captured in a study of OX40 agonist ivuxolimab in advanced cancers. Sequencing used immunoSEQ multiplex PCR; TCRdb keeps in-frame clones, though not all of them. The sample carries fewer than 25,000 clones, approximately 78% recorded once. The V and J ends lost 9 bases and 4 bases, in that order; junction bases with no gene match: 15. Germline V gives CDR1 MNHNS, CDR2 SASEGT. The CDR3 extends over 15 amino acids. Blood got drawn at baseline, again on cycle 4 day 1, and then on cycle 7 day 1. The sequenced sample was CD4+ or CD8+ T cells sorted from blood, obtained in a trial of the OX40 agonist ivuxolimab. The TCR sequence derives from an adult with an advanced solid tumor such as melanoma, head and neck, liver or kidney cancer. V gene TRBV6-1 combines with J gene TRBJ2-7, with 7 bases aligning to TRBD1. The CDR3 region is CASKLQQGPTYEQYF. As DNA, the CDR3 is TGTGCCAGTAAACTCCAACAGGGGCCGACTTACGAGCAGTACTTC.